Below are 6 T cell receptor beta chains sequenced from a single sample in a study of T cell responses to AZD1222 COVID-19 vaccine (dated by TCRdb to the early 2020s). The receptor library was made with the immunoSEQ multiplex PCR assay. TCRdb took this table from immuneACCESS and kept in-frame rearrangements with V and J called. Such tables lack part of the clones; where checked against another copy, unresolved V genes explain under half of the gap, and the rest is unexplained. The sample records some 170,000 clones, approximately 90% of which are singletons. The ten largest make up about 4% of the sample. Sample time point, as interpreted from the label and publication: baseline before first vaccination. Taken with the paper, the label for treatment or condition translates to: meningococcal conjugate vaccine given as trial control. Material: peripheral blood, obtained on day 0 of MenACWY control vaccination. Receptors originate from an adult in good health.

The J gene is TRBJ1-2, the V gene TRBV5-6; a possible D gene is TRBD1 (5 bases). CDR1 and CDR2 (germline): SGHDT, YYEEEE. This CDR3 contains 14 residues. Trimming removed 3 bases from V and 4 bases from J, with 13 bases in between. The CDR3 DNA reads as TGTGCCAGCAGCTCTCCCTCAAGGGGCTATGGCTACACCTTC. This sequence encodes CASSSPSRGYGYTF.

The V and J genes are TRBV7-3 and TRBJ2-1; 12 bases map to TRBD2. CDR1 is SGHTA and CDR2 is FQGTGA in the germline V gene. Losses at the gene ends were 2 bases for V and 7 bases for J; bases not matched to a gene: 9. The CDR3 is made up of 17 amino acids. The CDR3 here is CASSLLTSGRMRNEQFF. The CDR3 DNA reads as TGTGCCAGCAGCTTATTGACTAGCGGGAGAATGAGGAATGAGCAGTTCTTC.

This clone was seen more than once but under ten times. This chain links TRBV14 with TRBJ2-5; D perhaps matches TRBD2 (5 bases). This CDR3 spans 15 amino acids. V was trimmed by 6 bases and J by 0 bases, leaving 14 bases between them. Germline values: CDR1 SGHDN, CDR2 FVKESK. The CDR3 DNA follows: TGTGCCAGCAGTGCGGCAGGCGGGTACCAAGAGACCCAGTACTTC. Translating gives CASSAAGGYQETQYF.

The rearrangement links TRBV10-2 to TRBJ2-3; no reliable D call. V was cut by 5 bases and J by 3 bases, with 3 bases left in between. The CDR3 loop spans 11 amino acids. Per the germline V gene, CDR1 is WSHSY and CDR2 is SAAADI. As DNA, the CDR3 is TGCGCCAGCAGTTCGACAGATACGCAGTATTTT. The encoded protein is CASSSTDTQYF.

This clone was picked up a small number of times. DNA for the CDR3: TGTGCCAGCAGCCGCAACCAACAGAGGGGCGCTGAAGCTTTCTTT. It translates to CASSRNQQRGAEAFF. This chain connects TRBV14 to TRBJ1-1, with D maybe TRBD1 (5 bases). The CDR3 sequence is 15 residues long. Germline lookup yields CDR1 SGHDN and CDR2 FVKESK. V shed 4 bases and J shed 6 bases, with 18 bases lying between them.

The chain couples TRBV5-1 to TRBJ2-5; 12 nucleotides agree with TRBD2. V trimming: 2 bases; J trimming: 2 bases; junction bases outside the gene matches: 7. Germline CDR1 reads SGHRS; CDR2 reads YFSETQ. The CDR3 consists of 17 residues. As DNA, the CDR3 is TGCGCCAGCAGCTTAGTCGGGACTAGCGGGCTACAAGAGACCCAGTACTTC. The encoded protein is CASSLVGTSGLQETQYF. Based on the CDR3 plus reference TRBV5-1 and TRBJ2-5, the full variable domain is KAGVTQTPRYLIKTRGQQVTLSCSPISGHRSVSWYQQTPGQGLQFLFEYFSETQRNKGNFPGRFSGRQFSNSRSEMNVSTLELGDSALYLCASSLVGTSGLQETQYFGPGTRLLVL.